This passage covers 16 T cell receptor beta chains from one sample sequenced in a study of cytomegalovirus exposure and HLA in healthy donors. With 60 Vbeta and 13 Jbeta primers, the PCR was carried out. Assay used: immunoSEQ multiplex PCR; TCRdb lists only in-frame clones, some missing. The sample carries approximately 150,000 clones, roughly three quarters recorded once. Input material: PBMCs. These receptors came from a female donor in good health and CMV-seronegative.

The chain recombines TRBV6-1 with TRBJ2-5; 13 bases agree with TRBD2. The germline V gene has CDR1 MNHNS and CDR2 SASEGT. V shed 1 base, J shed 4 bases, and the junction held 6 bases outside the gene matches. The CDR3 contains 17 residues. CDR3 in amino acids: CASSEELAGGPGETQYF. Here the CDR3 DNA reads TGTGCCAGCAGTGAAGAACTAGCGGGAGGGCCGGGAGAGACCCAGTACTTC.

This chain uses TRBV30 with TRBJ1-5; 7 bases match TRBD1. Trimming took 0 bases from V and 0 from J; bases not matched to a gene: 23. The CDR3 runs to 22 residues. Per the germline V gene, CDR1 is GTSNPN and CDR2 is SVGIG (reference sequence). The CDR3 is CAWSVFASLYRGTVVSNQPQHF. The CDR3, as DNA: TGTGCCTGGAGTGTTTTCGCGAGCTTGTATCGCGGGACAGTAGTTAGCAATCAGCCCCAGCATTTT.

This chain connects TRBV6-1 to TRBJ2-2; 9 bases align to TRBD2. Trimming at V came to 4 bases and at J to 7 bases, leaving 4 bases not matched to a gene. This CDR3 has 14 residues. The germline V gene encodes CDR1 MNHNS and CDR2 SASEGT. CDR3 residues: CASSVAGAVGELFF. Here the CDR3 DNA reads TGTGCCAGCAGTGTAGCGGGAGCTGTCGGGGAGCTGTTTTTT.

This clone was recorded only once. The V and J genes are TRBV30 and TRBJ2-5, with TRBD1 identical over 7 bases. In germline, CDR1 is GTSNPN, CDR2 SVGIG (reference sequence). The CDR3 covers 14 residues. Losses at the gene ends were 5 bases for V and 5 bases for J; bases not matched to a gene: 11. CDR3 protein: CAWGTVGAWETQYF. CDR3 nucleotide sequence: TGTGCCTGGGGGACAGTGGGGGCTTGGGAGACCCAGTACTTC. The full variable domain, completed using reference TRBV30 and TRBJ2-5, is SQTIHQWPATLVQPVGSPLSLECTVEGTSNPNLYWYRQAAGRGLQLLFYSVGIGQISSEVPQNLSASRPQDRQFILSSKKLLLSDSGFYLCAWGTVGAWETQYFGPGTRLLVL.

This clone has just one count. CDR3 in amino acids: CASRRQGQAYGYTF. The CDR3 DNA reads TGTGCCAGCAGAAGACAGGGCCAGGCCTATGGCTACACCTTC. The rearrangement joins TRBV28 to TRBJ1-2, with TRBD1 matching over 7 bases. V was pared by 6 bases and J by 4 bases, with 8 bases of the junction left unmatched. The CDR3 runs 14 residues. Per the germline V gene, CDR1 is MDHEN and CDR2 is SYDVKM.

This clone has ten or more counts. CDR3 bases: TGCGCCAGCAGCCAAGATAGAGGGACAAAAATCCAGCCCCAGCATTTT. Protein: CASSQDRGTKIQPQHF. The V call is TRBV4-3, the J call TRBJ1-5; TRBD1 might be the D (6 bases). There are 16 residues in the CDR3. V was shortened by 0 bases and J by 7 bases, with 16 bases between the two germline ends. CDR1 is LGHNA, CDR2 YSLEER, per germline.

V is TRBV7-6 and J is TRBJ1-6; 8 nucleotides line up with TRBD1. The CDR3 spans 15 residues. V shed 2 bases and J 10 bases; nucleotides not matched to a gene: 7. CDR1 and CDR2 from the germline V gene are SGHVS and FNYEAQ. CDR3: CASSLSGGVRSPLHF. The DNA for the CDR3 is TGTGCCAGCAGCTTATCAGGGGGCGTTAGATCACCCCTCCACTTT.

This chain uses TRBV5-1 with TRBJ1-1, with D maybe TRBD1 (6 bases). The V and J ends lost 1 base and 2 bases respectively, with 12 bases between them. The germline CDR1 and CDR2 sequences are SGHRS and YFSETQ. This CDR3 is 15 amino acids long. CDR3 DNA: TGCGCCAGCAGCTTGCGTGGACAGTTTAACACTGAAGCTTTCTTT. It yields the protein CASSLRGQFNTEAFF. Supplemented by reference TRBV5-1 and TRBJ1-1, the full variable domain reads KAGVTQTPRYLIKTRGQQVTLSCSPISGHRSVSWYQQTPGQGLQFLFEYFSETQRNKGNFPGRFSGRQFSNSRSEMNVSTLELGDSALYLCASSLRGQFNTEAFFGQGTRLTVV.

This clone is a singleton in its sample. The genes are TRBV28 and TRBJ1-2; D is unclear. This CDR3 has 12 residues. Germline V gene data show CDR1 as MDHEN and CDR2 as SYDVKM. Trimming cost V 2 bases and J 3 bases, with 4 bases left between them. CDR3 sequence: CASSLEDYGYTF. The CDR3 coding sequence is TGTGCCAGCAGTTTAGAGGACTATGGCTACACCTTC.

V usage is TRBV10-1 and J usage is TRBJ2-5, with D perhaps matching TRBD2 (6 bases). CDR1 and CDR2 from the germline V gene are WNHNN and SYGVQD (reference sequence). Trimming left V 4 bases short and J 11 bases short, with 20 bases between. The CDR3 covers 14 residues. CDR3 nucleotides: TGCGCCAGCAGTGTGGCCGGGACTCCCTGGGATCAGTACTTC. It translates to CASSVAGTPWDQYF.

The chain combines TRBV29-1 with TRBJ1-1; 9 nucleotides agree with TRBD1. CDR3 length: 14 amino acids. The germline V gene has CDR1 SQVTM and CDR2 ANQGSEA. V lost 2 bases, J lost 5 bases, and 6 bases stayed unmatched. The CDR3 DNA sequence: TGCAGCGTTGAACCAACAGGGGGCAGGACTGAAGCTTTCTTT. Encoded protein: CSVEPTGGRTEAFF.

The chain uses TRBV15 and TRBJ2-3; D is unclear. The CDR3 consists of 19 residues. CDR1 is LNHNV, CDR2 YYDKDF, per germline (reference sequence). Trimming shortened V by 2 bases and J by 2 bases, and 23 bases separated the two germline ends. In nucleotides, the CDR3 is TGTGCCACCAGCAGAAAAGCGACGAGAGCGAATACCCCCACAGATACGCAGTATTTT. This codes for CATSRKATRANTPTDTQYF.

This clone was found once. The chain joins TRBV5-4 to TRBJ1-6; TRBD1 agrees at 10 bases. V trimming: 2 bases; J trimming: 6 bases; junction bases outside the gene matches: 2. Germline CDR1 SGHNT, CDR2 YYREEE (reference sequence). The CDR3 has 15 amino acids. In DNA, the CDR3 is TGTGCCAGCAGCTTACGGACAGGGGGTAATTCACCCCTCCACTTT. Its protein product is CASSLRTGGNSPLHF. Full variable domain (outside the CDR3, taken from reference TRBV5-4 and TRBJ1-6): ETGVTQSPTHLIKTRGQQVTLRCSSQSGHNTVSWYQQALGQGPQFIFQYYREEENGRGNFPPRFSGLQFPNYSSELNVNALELDDSALYLCASSLRTGGNSPLHFGNGTRLTVT.

This chain connects TRBV7-2 to TRBJ2-3; D is ambiguous. Trimming cost V 5 bases and J 2 bases, with 14 bases left between them. CDR3 length equals 15 residues. Germline CDR1 and CDR2: SGHTA and FQGNSA. This chain's CDR3 is CASSPRSAYTDTQYF. DNA for the CDR3: TGTGCCAGCAGCCCCCGAAGCGCATACACAGATACGCAGTATTTT.

The chain recombines TRBV29-1 with TRBJ2-7; TRBD1 aligns across 7 bases. CDR3 length: 14 amino acids. V trimming: 6 bases; J trimming: 2 bases; junction bases outside the gene matches: 10. The germline gives CDR1 SQVTM, CDR2 ANQGSEA. CDR3 residues: CSVAPWDSAYEQYF. The CDR3 DNA follows: TGCAGCGTCGCCCCATGGGACAGCGCCTACGAGCAGTACTTC.

This rearrangement joins TRBV28 to TRBJ1-6; TRBD1 matches 7 bases. The CDR3 runs 12 residues. Per the germline V gene, CDR1 is MDHEN and CDR2 is SYDVKM. V lost 6 bases, J lost 14 bases, and 7 bases stayed unmatched. CDR3 sequence reads: CASSVGQSSLHF. The CDR3 bases are TGTGCCAGCAGCGTGGGACAGTCGTCCCTCCACTTT. Supplemented by reference TRBV28 and TRBJ1-6, the full variable domain reads DVKVTQSSRYLVKRTGEKVFLECVQDMDHENMFWYRQDPGLGLRLIYFSYDVKMKEKGDIPEGYSVSREKKERFSLILESASTNQTSMYLCASSVGQSSLHFGNGTRLTVT.